This T cell receptor beta chain appears in the sequencing data of a study of CD8+ T cells in alopecia areata. For the study at large: The duration of tofacitinib was 6 to 18 months, with 6 months off drug afterward.

Treatment in this sample: oral pan-JAK inhibitor, 5-10 mg twice daily. Details on this clone: Its antigen is as yet unknown.

RNA extraction was followed by reverse transcription into cDNA, which acted as the sequencing template. The method was immunoSEQ multiplex PCR; TCRdb's version includes in-frame clones alone and lacks a portion of them. The data hold over 150,000 clones, with about 48% observed a single time. Germline CDR1 LGHNA, CDR2 YSLEER. V lost 0 bases, J lost 6 bases, and 2 bases stayed unmatched. This CDR3 comprises 15 residues. Findings and caveats of the study: Between patients, shared TCR sequences were less clear than in mice. This was possibly due in part to HLA diversity in the patient population. There was only one nonresponder, so it was unclear how baseline CD8+ expansion relates to response. A great number of expanded lesional clones endured in scalp and blood during tofacitinib.

The sequence came from a human donor with alopecia areata. The sample consisted of CD8+ T cells sorted from blood, taken at week 24, from a patient treated with tofacitinib. V usage is TRBV4-3 and J usage is TRBJ1-2, with TRBD1 matching 12 bases. In DNA form, the CDR3 reads TGCGCCAGCAGCCAAGATCGGGACAGGGGGCATGGCTACACCTTC. It encodes CASSQDRDRGHGYTF.